This T cell receptor (beta chain) was sequenced for a study of ipilimumab plus nivolumab after autologous stem cell transplantation. Looking at the study overall: The myeloma group: high-risk transplant-naive, or relapse within 3 years after first autologous transplant. Study-level findings and limits: Per the authors, repertoire, Treg and microbiota data justify further study.

Clones were sequenced by immunoSEQ multiplex PCR, and TCRdb holds only the in-frame ones, with some missing. The sample shows some 40,000 clones, over 90% of them seen only once. The CDR3 runs 15 residues. Germline V lookup: CDR1 LNHDA, CDR2 SQIVND (reference sequence). The V end lost 1 base, the J end lost 4 bases, and 10 bases lay between the germline ends. Starting 14 to 28 days after autologous transplant, ipilimumab 1 mg/kg was given. With respect to this clone: The antigen is unknown.

This chain connects TRBV19 to TRBJ2-2, with D possibly being TRBD1 (6 bases). The origin of this receptor is a male donor with multiple myeloma. The material was PBMCs, obtained in a trial of ipilimumab plus nivolumab as post-transplant consolidation. For the CDR3, the DNA is TGTGCCAGTAGTATAGTTCAGGGGTCCACCGGGGAGCTGTTTTTT. Protein product: CASSIVQGSTGELFF. Full variable domain (outside the CDR3, taken from reference TRBV19 and TRBJ2-2): DGGITQSPKYLFRKEGQNVTLSCEQNLNHDAMYWYRQDPGQGLRLIYYSQIVNDFQKGDIAEGYSVSREKKESFPLTVTSAQKNPTAFYLCASSIVQGSTGELFFGEGSRLTVL.